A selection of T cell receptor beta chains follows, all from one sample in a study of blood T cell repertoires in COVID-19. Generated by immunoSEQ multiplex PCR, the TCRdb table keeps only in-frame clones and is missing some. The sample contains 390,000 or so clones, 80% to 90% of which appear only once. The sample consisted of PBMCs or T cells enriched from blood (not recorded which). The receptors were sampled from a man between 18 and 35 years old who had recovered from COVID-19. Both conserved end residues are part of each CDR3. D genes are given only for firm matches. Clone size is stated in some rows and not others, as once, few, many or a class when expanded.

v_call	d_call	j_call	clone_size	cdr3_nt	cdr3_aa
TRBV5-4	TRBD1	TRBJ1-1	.	TGTGCCAGCAGCTTGGCCTGGGGGACAGGGCAAACTGAAGCTTTCTTT	CASSLAWGTGQTEAFF
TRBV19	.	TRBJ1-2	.	TGTGCCAGTAGTATACACGGGGGATCCTATGGCTACACCTTC	CASSIHGGSYGYTF
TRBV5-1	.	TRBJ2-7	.	TGCGCCAGCAGCCCCTTGGCGGGGGCCTACTACGAGCAGTACTTC	CASSPLAGAYYEQYF
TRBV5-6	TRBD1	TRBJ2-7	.	TGTGCCAGCAGCTTGGGACAGGGATTTGACGAGCAGTACTTC	CASSLGQGFDEQYF
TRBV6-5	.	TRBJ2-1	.	TGTGCCAGCCGGACAACCCTGAGCTCCTACAATGAGCAGTTCTTC	CASRTTLSSYNEQFF
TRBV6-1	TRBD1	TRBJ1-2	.	TGTGCCAGCAGTGAGATAACAGGGGCGGTTGGCTACACCTTC	CASSEITGAVGYTF
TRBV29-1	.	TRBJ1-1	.	TGCAGCGGCTCCGGGTCGGCTGGGAACACTGAAGCTTTCTTT	CSGSGSAGNTEAFF
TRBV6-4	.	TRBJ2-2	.	TGTGCCAGCAGTGATGAAGCGCGAGGCACCGGGGAGCTGTTTTTT	CASSDEARGTGELFF
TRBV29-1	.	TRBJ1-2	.	TGCAGCTCCTTAGCCGGGGGTGGATCTAACTATGGCTACACCTTC	CSSLAGGGSNYGYTF
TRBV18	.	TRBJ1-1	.	TGTGCCAGCTCACCAAACGCGGTCGGTATGAACACTGAAGCTTTCTTT	CASSPNAVGMNTEAFF
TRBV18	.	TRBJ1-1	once	TGTGCCAGCTCACCACCGGGGGGAGTGAACACTGAAGCTTTCTTT	CASSPPGGVNTEAFF
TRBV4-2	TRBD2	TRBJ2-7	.	TGTGCCAGCAGCCAAGTCGCAGCTAGCGGGGGATCGCTCTCCTACGAGCAGTACTTC	CASSQVAASGGSLSYEQYF
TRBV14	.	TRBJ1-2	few	TGTGCCAGCGGCCGCGGGACTAACTATGGCTACACCTTC	CASGRGTNYGYTF
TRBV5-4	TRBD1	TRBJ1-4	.	TGTGCCAGCAGCCTTCGGACAGGGGCAACTAATGAAAAACTGTTTTTT	CASSLRTGATNEKLFF
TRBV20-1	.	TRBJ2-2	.	TGCAGTGCTAGTCGGACGTCCGGGGGCACCGGGGAGCTGTTTTTT	CSASRTSGGTGELFF
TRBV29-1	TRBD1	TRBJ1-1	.	TGCAGCGGGCGGACAGGGGGGACGAACACTGAAGCTTTCTTT	CSGRTGGTNTEAFF
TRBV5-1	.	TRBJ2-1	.	TGCGCCAGCAGCTTGGCGGGGAGTCGGGACAATGAGCAGTTCTTC	CASSLAGSRDNEQFF
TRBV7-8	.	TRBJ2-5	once	TGTGCCAGCAGTCGAGAGACCCAGTACTTC	CASSRETQYF
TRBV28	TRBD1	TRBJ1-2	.	TGTGCCAGCAGTTCAAAACCGGGACAGGGGGGTGCAGCTAACTATGGCTACACCTTC	CASSSKPGQGGAANYGYTF
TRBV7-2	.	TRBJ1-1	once	TGTGCCAGCACTATACAAAACGTAGGGGGCACTGAAGCTTTCTTT	CASTIQNVGGTEAFF
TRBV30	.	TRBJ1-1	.	TGTGCCTGGAGTGCAGGACAGAACACTGAAGCTTTCTTT	CAWSAGQNTEAFF
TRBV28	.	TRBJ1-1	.	TGTGCCAGCAAGGAGGGGTGGGAAGCTTTCTTT	CASKEGWEAFF
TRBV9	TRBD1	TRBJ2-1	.	TGTGCCAGCAGCCTAGGACAGGGGATATTTAATGAGCAGTTCTTC	CASSLGQGIFNEQFF
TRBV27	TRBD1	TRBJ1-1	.	TGTGCCAGCAGTATTAGACAGGGCACTGAAGCTTTCTTT	CASSIRQGTEAFF
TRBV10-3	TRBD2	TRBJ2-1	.	TGTGCCATCCAGCTCGGACTAGCGGGAGGGAGTGAGCAGTTCTTC	CAIQLGLAGGSEQFF
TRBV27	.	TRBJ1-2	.	TGTGCCAGCAGTTTCACAGCTTATGGTGGCTACACCTTC	CASSFTAYGGYTF
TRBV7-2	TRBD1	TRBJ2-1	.	TGTGCCAGCAGCTTAGCAGGGGGCGCGCTCAATGAGCAGTTCTTC	CASSLAGGALNEQFF
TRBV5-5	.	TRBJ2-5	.	TGTGCCAGCAGCTATCTCCAGTCACAAGAGACCCAGTACTTC	CASSYLQSQETQYF
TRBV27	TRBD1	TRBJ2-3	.	TGTGCCAGCAGTAAGACAGGGGGCGCGGCAGATACGCAGTATTTT	CASSKTGGAADTQYF
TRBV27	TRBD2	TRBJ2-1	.	TGTGCCAGCAGTTACCATCGAGCGGGGAACGATGAGCAGTTCTTC	CASSYHRAGNDEQFF
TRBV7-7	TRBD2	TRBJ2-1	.	TGTGCCAGCAGCCGAGGACTAGCGGGGGGCAATGAGCAGTTCTTC	CASSRGLAGGNEQFF
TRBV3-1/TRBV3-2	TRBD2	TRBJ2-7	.	TGTGCCAGCAGCCACCTTAGCGGGGCCCGATTCGAGCAGTACTTC	CASSHLSGARFEQYF
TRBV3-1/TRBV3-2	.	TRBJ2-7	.	TGTGCCAGCAGCCACCCCGGAGGGAGTGACTACGAGCAGTACTTC	CASSHPGGSDYEQYF
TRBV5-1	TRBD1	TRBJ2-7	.	TGCGCCAGCAGCTTGCAGGGGACAGGCGAGCAGTACTTC	CASSLQGTGEQYF
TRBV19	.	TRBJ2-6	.	TGTGCCAGTAGTATAGGACTCAGCTCTGGGGCCAACGTCCTGACTTTC	CASSIGLSSGANVLTF
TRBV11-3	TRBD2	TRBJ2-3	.	TGTGCCAGCAGCGCGGCCGGGACTAGCAACACAGATACGCAGTATTTT	CASSAAGTSNTDTQYF
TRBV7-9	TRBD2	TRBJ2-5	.	TGTGCCAGCAGCCAGCCCACTAGCGCGGAGACCCAGTACTTC	CASSQPTSAETQYF
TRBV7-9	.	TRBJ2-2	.	TGTGCCAGCAGCCGTAGCCCCGGGGAGCTGTTTTTT	CASSRSPGELFF
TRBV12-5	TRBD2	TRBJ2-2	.	TGTGCTAGTGGTTTGAGGCGGGAGTGGTTGACCGGGGAGCTGTTTTTT	CASGLRREWLTGELFF
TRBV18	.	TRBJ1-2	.	TGTGCCAGCTCACCAGGGGCAGGAAATTACTATGGCTACACCTTC	CASSPGAGNYYGYTF
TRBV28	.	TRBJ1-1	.	TGTGCCAGCAGCTCTACCCACGCGACAGGACACAACACTGAAGCTTTCTTT	CASSSTHATGHNTEAFF
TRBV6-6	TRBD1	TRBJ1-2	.	TGTGCCAGCAGTCCCCGGCCCCCCGGACAGGGGGTAAGTGGCTACACCTTC	CASSPRPPGQGVSGYTF